What follows is one TCR beta chain and its context. It has no known antigen specificity. Per-nucleotide qualities are absent, and no much larger clonotype sits a single base away. The protocol used for the library was PCR. At the Johns Hopkins FTIC core, DNA from the cultured CD4+ T cells underwent TCR sequencing with the Oncomine TCR Beta short-read assay. The QIAamp micro DNA kit was used to extract genomic DNA from the cultured CD4+ T cells. The Oncomine TCR Beta libraries from cultured CD4+ T cells were pooled using unique dual indexes and then sequenced on an Illumina iSeq 100. As for the authors' bioinformatics: Non-productive sequences were filtered out, and CDR3s that did not start with C, did not end with F or W, or were shorter than 7 amino acids were discarded. The MANAFEST web application identified antigen-specific clonotypes by comparing peptide-stimulated wells against reference wells and other culture wells. For a clone to be called positive, the clone needed an FDR below 0.05, an odds ratio above 5, and a productive frequency above 0.1% in at least two of three replicate wells. Cross-reactive clonotypes were defined as significantly expanded in both SARS-CoV-2 spike wells and at least one common cold coronavirus spike condition. CDR3 homology was assessed with Levenshtein distances (stringdist) and unrooted phylogenetic trees (ape) in R version 3.6.1. The public reads were reprocessed in TCRdb via fastp at Q25 and MiXCR, keeping in-frame beta chains. CDR3 protein sequences are deduplicated, and each keeps its most common genes and DNA. These V and J calls rely on TCRdb rather than the paper's analysis. The sample includes around 15,000 distinct CDR3 sequences, with about 53% observed a single time. Roughly 4.8% of the sample rests with the top ten.

Its CDR3 holds 12 amino acids, cysteine through phenylalanine. The read is trimmed to its CDR3 DNA, 36 bases read in frame from base 1. V is reduced by 4 bases and J by 9 bases, leaving a spacing of 9 bases between them. CDR1 and CDR2, per the germline V gene (reference sequence), are SEHNR and FQNEAQ. The sample's treatment or condition label, in plain terms: roughly 10-day PBMC culture with coronavirus spike peptide pools or control peptides (ViraFEST assay). The study used the ViraFEST assay, which expanded antigen-specific T cells with peptide pools and then identified expanded clonotypes by TCR sequencing. The convalescent patients' positive SARS-CoV-2 PCR tests fell between March and December 2020, which was before the Alpha, Beta and Delta variants emerged in the United States. Each well held some 2 million PBMCs cultured in IMDM containing approximately 5% human AB serum and approximately 9.8 IU/ml IL-2, with roughly 10 ug/ml peptide pools added. On days 3 and 7, half of the culture medium was replaced with fresh IL-2-containing medium. CD4+ T cells were isolated after around 9 days of culture through negative selection using the EasySep CD4+ T cell isolation kit. Ficoll-Paque Plus gradient centrifugation was used to isolate PBMCs from whole blood, and the isolated PBMCs were then either used fresh or cryopreserved at -140C. Culture conditions were generally each tested in triplicate wells.

This sample stems from a study of vaccination and CD4 T cells after COVID-19 (dated by TCRdb to 2021 to 2024). Describing the broader study: SARS-CoV-2 positivity had been established in the convalescent patients by nasal swab PCR, and mild disease was recorded in several of these patients and severe disease in one. The convalescent cohort comprised six males and four females, including two Hispanic individuals, seven Caucasians, two Asians and one multiracial person. Post-vaccine blood samples were taken a median of about 77 days after the second vaccine dose, with a range of roughly 14 to 250 days. Culture stimuli were overlapping spike peptide pools from SARS-CoV-2 and from the common cold coronaviruses HCoV-NL63, HCoV-OC43 and HCoV-229E. Each participant got two doses of either the Pfizer-BioNTech BNT162b2 vaccine (n=8) or the Moderna mRNA-1273 vaccine (n=2). Control cultures used a CEFX viral epitope pool as positive control, an HIV-1 Nef peptide pool as negative control, or no peptide. In approximately eleven COVID-19 convalescent patients and a handful of infection-naive healthy vaccine recipients, the spike-specific CD4+ TCR repertoire before mRNA vaccination was compared with the repertoire after mRNA vaccination. Post-COVID blood samples from convalescent patients were collected a median of around 100 days after diagnosis, with a range of 35 to 161 days.

The study at large found these results: In convalescent patients, nearly all vaccine-specific clones (304 of 307) were found to be mono-reactive for SARS-CoV-2 spike rather than cross-reactive with common cold coronaviruses. The median count of SARS-CoV-2-reactive clonotypes went up from under 25 after infection to 38 after vaccination, although the change was not significant. In convalescent patients, a median around 90% of post-vaccine SARS-CoV-2-reactive clones were detected only after vaccination, suggesting vaccine-specific priming. Only a relatively small number of convalescent patients were included in the study, and early timepoints following natural infection were not analyzed.

The chain uses TRBV7-9 and TRBJ1-4, with the D gene uncertain. The material was CD4+ T cells from blood, cultured in vitro, obtained before SARS-CoV-2 vaccination. This sequence was found in a human donor who had recovered from COVID-19. This receptor has the CDR3 CASSSAGKKLFF. The nucleotide sequence is given as TGTGCCAGCAGCTCCGCTGGGAAAAAACTGTTTTTT.